The entry that follows covers one T cell receptor beta chain sequence. The source of the sample is a study of blood T cell repertoires in COVID-19. Only in-frame clones appear in the TCRdb table, and some are missing; sequencing was by immunoSEQ multiplex PCR. The data contain 300,000 to 400,000 clones, approximately 91% of them seen just once; the ten biggest clones take up about 7%. This TCR derives from a woman in her 70s with COVID-19, enrolled during active disease. Sequenced material: peripheral blood.

The CDR3 here is CASRANYGYTF. CDR3 bases: TGTGCCAGTCGCGCTAACTATGGCTACACCTTC. The rearrangement joins TRBV19 to TRBJ1-2; D is ambiguous. Trimming took off 8 bases at V and 0 bases at J, with 4 bases between the two ends. The CDR3 loop spans 11 amino acids. In germline, CDR1 is LNHDA, CDR2 SQIVND (reference sequence).